This T cell receptor beta chain appears in the sequencing data of a study of CD8 T cells in ankylosing spondylitis. Whole-study results and caveats: A motif in TCR beta, a set of eight highly homologous variants, appeared characteristic of ankylosing spondylitis blood. Earlier work had already found some motif variants in reactive arthritis synovial fluid and blood.

This clonotype was found many times. The antigen is unknown. CDR3 length: 13 amino acids. V lost 5 bases, J lost 10 bases, and 18 bases lay in between. Quantitative 5'-RACE was performed with molecular barcodes, and it yielded the TCR beta libraries. TCRdb ran MiXCR on the 5' RACE reads and lists one entry per CDR3 protein. Altogether more than 150,000 distinct CDR3 sequences are present, roughly 10% being singletons, with the ten largest covering about 27%. Material: blood, either unsorted or a sorted T cell fraction (not recorded which). This TCR was sampled from a male donor with ankylosing spondylitis or in good health (not recorded which). This chain connects TRBV12-3 or TRBV12-4 to TRBJ2-7; maybe TRBD2 (6 bases). CDR3 DNA sequence: TGTGCCAGCAGTCGGGACGGACTACGAAATCAGTACTTC. Translating it yields CASSRDGLRNQYF.